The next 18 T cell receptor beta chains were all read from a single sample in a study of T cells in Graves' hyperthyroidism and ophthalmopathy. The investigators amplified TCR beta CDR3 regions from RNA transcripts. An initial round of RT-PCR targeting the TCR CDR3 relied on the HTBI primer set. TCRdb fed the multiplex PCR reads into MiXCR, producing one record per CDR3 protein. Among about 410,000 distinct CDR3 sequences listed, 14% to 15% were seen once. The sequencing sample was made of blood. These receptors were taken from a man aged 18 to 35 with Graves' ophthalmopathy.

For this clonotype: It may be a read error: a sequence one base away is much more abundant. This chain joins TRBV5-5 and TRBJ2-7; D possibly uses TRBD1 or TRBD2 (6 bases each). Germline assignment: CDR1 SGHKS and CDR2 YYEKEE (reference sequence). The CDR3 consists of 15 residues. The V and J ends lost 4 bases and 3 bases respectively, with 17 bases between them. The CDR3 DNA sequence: TGTGCCAGCAGCCCCTTGGACGGGGGCCGCTACGAGCAGTACTTC. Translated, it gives CASSPLDGGRYEQYF.

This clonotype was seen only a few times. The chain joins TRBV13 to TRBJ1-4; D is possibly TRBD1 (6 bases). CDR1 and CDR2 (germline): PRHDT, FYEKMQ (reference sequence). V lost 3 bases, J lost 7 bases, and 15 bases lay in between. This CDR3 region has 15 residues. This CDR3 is CASSFGQGRGEKLFF. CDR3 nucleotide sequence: TGTGCCAGCAGCTTTGGTCAGGGGCGGGGTGAAAAACTGTTTTTT.

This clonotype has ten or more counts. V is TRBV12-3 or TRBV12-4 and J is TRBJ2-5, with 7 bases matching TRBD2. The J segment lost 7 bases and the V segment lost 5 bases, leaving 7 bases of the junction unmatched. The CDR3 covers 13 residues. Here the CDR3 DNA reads TGTGCCAGCAGTCTCCTTCCGGGAGGGACCCAGTACTTC. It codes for CASSLLPGGTQYF.

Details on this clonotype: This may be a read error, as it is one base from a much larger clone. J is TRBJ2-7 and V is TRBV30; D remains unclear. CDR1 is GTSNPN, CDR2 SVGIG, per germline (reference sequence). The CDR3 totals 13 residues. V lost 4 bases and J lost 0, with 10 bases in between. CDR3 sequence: CAWTTDHSYEQYF. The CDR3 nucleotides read TGTGCCTGGACCACGGACCACTCCTACGAGCAGTACTTC. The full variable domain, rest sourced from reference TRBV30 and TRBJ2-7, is SQTIHQWPATLVQPVGSPLSLECTVEGTSNPNLYWYRQAAGRGLQLLFYSVGIGQISSEVPQNLSASRPQDRQFILSSKKLLLSDSGFYLCAWTTDHSYEQYFGPGTRLTVT.

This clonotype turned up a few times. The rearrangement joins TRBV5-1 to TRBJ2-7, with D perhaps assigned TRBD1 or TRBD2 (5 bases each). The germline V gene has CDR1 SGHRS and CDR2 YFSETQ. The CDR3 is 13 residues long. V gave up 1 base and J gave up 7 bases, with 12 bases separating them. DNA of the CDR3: TGCGCCAGCAGCTTGCAGGGAGTAAATGAGCAGTACTTC. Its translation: CASSLQGVNEQYF. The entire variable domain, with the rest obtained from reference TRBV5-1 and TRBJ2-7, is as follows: KAGVTQTPRYLIKTRGQQVTLSCSPISGHRSVSWYQQTPGQGLQFLFEYFSETQRNKGNFPGRFSGRQFSNSRSEMNVSTLELGDSALYLCASSLQGVNEQYFGPGTRLTVT.

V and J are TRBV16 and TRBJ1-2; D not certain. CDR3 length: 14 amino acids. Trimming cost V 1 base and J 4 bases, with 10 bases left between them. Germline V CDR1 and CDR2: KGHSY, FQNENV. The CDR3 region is CASSQYQISYGYTF. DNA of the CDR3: TGTGCCAGCAGCCAATACCAGATTTCCTATGGCTACACCTTC. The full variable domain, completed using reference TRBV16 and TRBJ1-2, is GEEVAQTPKHLVRGEGQKAKLYCAPIKGHSYVFWYQQVLKNEFKFLISFQNENVFDETGMPKERFSAKCLPNSPCSLEIQATKLEDSAVYFCASSQYQISYGYTFGSGTRLTVV.

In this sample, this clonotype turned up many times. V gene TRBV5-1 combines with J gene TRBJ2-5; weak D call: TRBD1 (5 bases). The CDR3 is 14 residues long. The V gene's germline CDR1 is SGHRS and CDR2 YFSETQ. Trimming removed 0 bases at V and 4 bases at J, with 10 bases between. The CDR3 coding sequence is TGCGCCAGCAGCTTGGAGGGGATTTCAGAGACCCAGTACTTC. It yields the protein CASSLEGISETQYF.

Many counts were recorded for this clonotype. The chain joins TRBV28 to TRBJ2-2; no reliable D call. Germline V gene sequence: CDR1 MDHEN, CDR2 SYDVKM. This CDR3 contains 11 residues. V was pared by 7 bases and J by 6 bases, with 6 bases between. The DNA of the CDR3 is TGTGCCAGCATGGGTCCCGGGGAGCTGTTTTTT. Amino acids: CASMGPGELFF. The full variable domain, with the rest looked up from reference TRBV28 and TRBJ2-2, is DVKVTQSSRYLVKRTGEKVFLECVQDMDHENMFWYRQDPGLGLRLIYFSYDVKMKEKGDIPEGYSVSREKKERFSLILESASTNQTSMYLCASMGPGELFFGEGSRLTVL.

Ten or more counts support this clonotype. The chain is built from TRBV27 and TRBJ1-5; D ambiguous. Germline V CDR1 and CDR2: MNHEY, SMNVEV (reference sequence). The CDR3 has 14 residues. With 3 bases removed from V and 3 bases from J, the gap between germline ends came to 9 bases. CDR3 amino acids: CASSFESSNQPQHF. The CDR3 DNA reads TGTGCCAGCAGTTTCGAGAGTTCCAATCAGCCCCAGCATTTT.

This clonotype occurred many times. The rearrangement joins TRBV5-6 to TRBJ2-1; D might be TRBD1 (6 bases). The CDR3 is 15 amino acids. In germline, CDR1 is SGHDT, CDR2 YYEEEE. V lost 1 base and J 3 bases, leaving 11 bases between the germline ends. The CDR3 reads CASSLTGTHYNEQFF. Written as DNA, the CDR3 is TGTGCCAGCAGCTTGACCGGGACACACTACAATGAGCAGTTCTTC.

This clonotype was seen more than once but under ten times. CDR3 sequence: CSARLTSTGELFF. The CDR3 bases are TGCAGTGCTAGGTTGACTTCCACCGGGGAGCTGTTTTTT. The chain is built from TRBV20-1 and TRBJ2-2; D unclear. This CDR3 is 13 amino acids long. Germline V gene sequence: CDR1 DFQATT, CDR2 SNEGSKA (reference sequence). V was clipped by 3 bases and J by 4 bases, with 9 bases between them.

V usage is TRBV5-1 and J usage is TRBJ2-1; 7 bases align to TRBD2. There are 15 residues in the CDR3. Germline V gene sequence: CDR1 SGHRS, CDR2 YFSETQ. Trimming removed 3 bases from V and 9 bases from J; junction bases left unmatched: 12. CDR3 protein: CASSSALAERGEQFF. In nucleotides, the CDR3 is TGCGCCAGCAGCTCGGCGCTAGCGGAGCGGGGTGAGCAGTTCTTC.

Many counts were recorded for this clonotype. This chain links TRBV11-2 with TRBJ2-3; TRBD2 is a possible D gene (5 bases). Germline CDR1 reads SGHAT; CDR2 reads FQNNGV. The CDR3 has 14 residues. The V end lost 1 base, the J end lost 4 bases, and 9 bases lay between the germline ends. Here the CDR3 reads CASSLGGSPDTQYF. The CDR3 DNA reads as TGTGCCAGCAGCTTAGGAGGGTCCCCAGATACGCAGTATTTT.

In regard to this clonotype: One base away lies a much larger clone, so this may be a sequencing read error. CDR3 protein: CSARAPFLAGVDYEQYF. As DNA, the CDR3 is TGCAGTGCTAGAGCACCCTTTCTAGCGGGAGTGGACTACGAGCAGTACTTC. This chain joins TRBV20-1 and TRBJ2-7; 10 bases line up with TRBD2. Trimming removed 1 base from V and 3 bases from J; junction bases left unmatched: 12. The CDR3 runs 17 residues. The germline V gene encodes CDR1 DFQATT and CDR2 SNEGSKA (reference sequence).

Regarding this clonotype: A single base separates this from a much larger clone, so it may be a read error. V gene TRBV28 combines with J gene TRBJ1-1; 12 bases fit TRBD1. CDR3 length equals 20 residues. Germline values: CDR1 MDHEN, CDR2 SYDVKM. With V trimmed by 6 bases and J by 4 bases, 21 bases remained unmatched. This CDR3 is CASRYRDRGRAGIHPTEAFF. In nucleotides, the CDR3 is TGTGCCAGCAGATACCGGGACAGGGGGCGAGCTGGTATACACCCCACTGAAGCTTTCTTT.

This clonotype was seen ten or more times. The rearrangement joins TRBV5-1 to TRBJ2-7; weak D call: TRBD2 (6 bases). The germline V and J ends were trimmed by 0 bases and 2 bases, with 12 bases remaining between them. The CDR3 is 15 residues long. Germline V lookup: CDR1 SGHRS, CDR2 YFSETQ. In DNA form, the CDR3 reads TGCGCCAGCAGCTTGGATCCGGGAGCCACCTACGAGCAGTACTTC. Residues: CASSLDPGATYEQYF. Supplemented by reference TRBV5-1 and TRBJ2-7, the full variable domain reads KAGVTQTPRYLIKTRGQQVTLSCSPISGHRSVSWYQQTPGQGLQFLFEYFSETQRNKGNFPGRFSGRQFSNSRSEMNVSTLELGDSALYLCASSLDPGATYEQYFGPGTRLTVT.

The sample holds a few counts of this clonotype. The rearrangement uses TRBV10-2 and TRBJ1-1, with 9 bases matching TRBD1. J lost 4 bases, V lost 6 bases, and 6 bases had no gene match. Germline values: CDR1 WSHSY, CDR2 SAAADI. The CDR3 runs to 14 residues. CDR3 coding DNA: TGCGCCAGCAGCGAACAGGGGGCACGCACTGAAGCTTTCTTT. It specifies CASSEQGARTEAFF.

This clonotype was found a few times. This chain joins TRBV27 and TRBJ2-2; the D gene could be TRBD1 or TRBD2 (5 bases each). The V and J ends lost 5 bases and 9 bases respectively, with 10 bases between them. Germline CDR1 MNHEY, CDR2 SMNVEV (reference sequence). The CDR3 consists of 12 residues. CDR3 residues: CASSEGSRELFF. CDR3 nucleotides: TGTGCCAGCAGTGAGGGGAGTAGGGAGCTGTTTTTT.